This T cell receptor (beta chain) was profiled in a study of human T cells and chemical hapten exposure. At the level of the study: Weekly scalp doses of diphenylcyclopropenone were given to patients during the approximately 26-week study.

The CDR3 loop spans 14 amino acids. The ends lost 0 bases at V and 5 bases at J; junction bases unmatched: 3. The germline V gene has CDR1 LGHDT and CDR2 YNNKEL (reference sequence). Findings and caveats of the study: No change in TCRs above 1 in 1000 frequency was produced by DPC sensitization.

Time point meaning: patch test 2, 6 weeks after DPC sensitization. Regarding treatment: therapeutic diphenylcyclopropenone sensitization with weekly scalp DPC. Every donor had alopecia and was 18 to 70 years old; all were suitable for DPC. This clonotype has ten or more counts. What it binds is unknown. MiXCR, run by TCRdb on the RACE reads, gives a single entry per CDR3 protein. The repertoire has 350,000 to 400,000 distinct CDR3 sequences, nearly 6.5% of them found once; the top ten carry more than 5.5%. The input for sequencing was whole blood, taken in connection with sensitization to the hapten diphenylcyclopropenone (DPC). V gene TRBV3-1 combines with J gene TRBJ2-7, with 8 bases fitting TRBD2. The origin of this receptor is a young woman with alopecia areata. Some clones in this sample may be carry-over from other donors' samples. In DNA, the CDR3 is TGTGCCAGCAGCCAAGACGGGGGGGCCCACGAGCAGTACTTC. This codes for CASSQDGGAHEQYF.